This TCR beta chain stems from a study of T-cell memory formation after mild COVID-19. TCRdb redid the calling of the 5' RACE reads with MiXCR, one entry per CDR3 protein. There are 220,000 or so distinct CDR3 sequences in the sample; about 9.2% occur only once, and roughly 3.5% lies in the top ten. The length of the CDR3 is 13 residues. The J segment lost 5 bases and the V segment lost 4 bases, leaving 6 bases of the junction unmatched. Looked up from germline, CDR1 is DFQATT and CDR2 is SNEGSKA (reference sequence). The table lists this clonotype with a few counts. The chain employs TRBV20-1 and TRBJ2-3; 7 bases line up with TRBD1. This TCR derives from a man between 18 and 29 years old who had mild COVID-19 (a few samples of this study predate the infection). Cell type and time point are not known. Sequenced material: PBMCs or a T cell subset sorted from them (not recorded which). The CDR3, as DNA: TGCAGTGCTACAGACAGGGTTCGAGATACGCAGTATTTT. Translating gives CSATDRVRDTQYF.